This is a list of T cell receptor beta chains from one sample in a study of identical twins. TCRdb recomputed calls from the 5' RACE reads with MiXCR, one row per CDR3 protein. The sample carries hundreds of thousands of distinct CDR3 sequences, about 7.3% recorded once. These sequences were also reported in another study, on yellow fever vaccine responses in identical twins.

The sequenced material came from memory (CD45RO+) T cells sorted from blood. The receptors were sampled from a woman younger than 35 in good health. The CDR3 runs from the conserved cysteine through the conserved F or W. Each record gives: clone size, J gene, V gene, D gene, CDR3 protein, CDR3 DNA. A D gene is named only where the DNA matches it firmly. For some rows the clone size is stated as once, few or many, or as a class when expanded; others skip it.

many TRBJ2-2 TRBV5-1 - CASQEGVSTNTGELFF TGCGCCAGCCAGGAGGGGGTCTCTACGAACACCGGGGAGCTGTTTTTT
- TRBJ2-7 TRBV28 - CASSSDPYEQYF TGTGCCAGCAGCTCGGACCCCTACGAGCAGTACTTC
few TRBJ2-1 TRBV12-5 - CASGPTPTSSSEQFF TGTGCTAGTGGTCCCACACCGACTAGTAGCAGTGAGCAGTTCTTC
few TRBJ2-3 TRBV20-1 TRBD1 CSAATGGDTQYF TGCAGTGCGGCGACAGGGGGAGATACGCAGTATTTT
- TRBJ2-2 TRBV6-1 TRBD1 CASYWGTGDTGELFF TGTGCCAGTTACTGGGGGACAGGGGACACCGGGGAGCTGTTTTTT
many TRBJ1-5 TRBV4-1 - CASSTDGQNNQPQHF TGCGCCAGCAGCACTGACGGACAGAACAATCAGCCCCAGCATTTT
- TRBJ2-1 TRBV9 - CGSSPRLTLSYNEQFF TGTGGCAGCAGCCCCCGCCTGACCCTTTCCTACAATGAGCAGTTCTTC
few TRBJ2-1 TRBV5-1 - CASSLAGALANEQFF TGCGCCAGCAGCTTGGCAGGGGCCCTAGCCAACGAGCAGTTCTTC
few TRBJ2-1 TRBV6-2/TRBV6-3 TRBD2 CASTSGRNSYNEQFF TGTGCCAGCACCAGCGGGAGGAACTCCTACAATGAGCAGTTCTTC
- TRBJ1-1 TRBV7-8 - CASSSTPSANTEAFF TGTGCCAGCAGCTCTACGCCCTCTGCGAACACTGAAGCTTTCTTT
- TRBJ2-1 TRBV5-4 - CASSLDENEQFF TGTGCCAGCAGCTTGGACGAGAATGAGCAGTTCTTC
many TRBJ1-1 TRBV5-1 - CASSLAGAPEAFF TGCGCCAGCAGCTTGGCGGGGGCCCCTGAAGCTTTCTTT
- TRBJ2-3 TRBV9 - CASSVGERDTQYF TGTGCCAGCAGCGTAGGGGAAAGAGATACGCAGTATTTT
many TRBJ2-3 TRBV29-1 TRBD2 CSVELRLAGVTDTQYF TGCAGCGTTGAACTGCGACTAGCGGGAGTCACAGATACGCAGTATTTT
- TRBJ1-2 TRBV12-3/TRBV12-4 - CASSLYRVGPNYGYTF TGTGCCAGCAGTTTATACAGGGTAGGGCCTAACTATGGCTACACCTTC
many TRBJ1-1 TRBV12-3/TRBV12-4 - CASRSTANTEAFF TGTGCCAGCAGATCGACAGCGAACACTGAAGCTTTCTTT
few TRBJ1-2 TRBV3-1 TRBD1 CASSQNGDSSTYGYTF TGTGCCAGCAGCCAAAACGGGGACAGTTCAACCTATGGCTACACCTTC
many TRBJ2-5 TRBV11-1 - CASSLNVQETQYF TGTGCCAGCAGCCTAAACGTACAAGAGACCCAGTACTTC
many TRBJ2-1 TRBV10-2 - CASSITTGIEQFF TGCGCCAGCTCCATTACTACAGGGATTGAGCAGTTCTTC
few TRBJ1-2 TRBV28 TRBD1 CASSFRVTGAYGYTF TGTGCCAGCAGTTTCCGAGTGACAGGGGCCTATGGCTACACCTTC
many TRBJ1-1 TRBV6-1 - CASKRQPNTEAFF TGTGCCAGCAAAAGACAGCCAAACACTGAAGCTTTCTTT
- TRBJ1-2 TRBV5-1 - CASSPSGTTYGYTF TGCGCCAGCAGCCCGTCCGGGACAACCTATGGCTACACCTTC
few TRBJ2-5 TRBV12-3/TRBV12-4 - CASSSQVKETQYF TGTGCCAGCAGTTCCCAAGTAAAAGAGACCCAGTACTTC
- TRBJ2-7 TRBV4-1 - CASSQGTQEKQYF TGCGCCAGCAGCCAAGGCACCCAGGAGAAGCAGTACTTC
many TRBJ1-1 TRBV10-3 - CAISQGGNTEAFF TGTGCCATCAGCCAGGGCGGAAACACTGAAGCTTTCTTT
- TRBJ2-3 TRBV5-1 TRBD2 CASSYGGGLTSTDTQYF TGCGCCAGCAGCTACGGCGGGGGGCTGACTAGCACAGATACGCAGTATTTT
few TRBJ2-1 TRBV11-3 - CASSPSRTKSNEQFF TGTGCCAGCAGTCCATCGCGGACTAAAAGCAATGAGCAGTTCTTC
- TRBJ2-3 TRBV2 TRBD2 CASSGTSGRKGDTQYF TGTGCCAGCAGTGGGACTAGCGGGAGAAAAGGAGATACGCAGTATTTT
many TRBJ2-5 TRBV29-1 TRBD1 CSVTRDRVLLETQYF TGCAGCGTGACCCGGGACAGGGTTTTGTTAGAGACCCAGTACTTC
few TRBJ1-5 TRBV19 TRBD1 CASSIGGTGNQPQHF TGTGCCAGTAGTATAGGGGGGACAGGGAATCAGCCCCAGCATTTT
few TRBJ2-7 TRBV28 TRBD2 CASSFGLAGGKYEQYF TGTGCCAGCAGTTTCGGACTAGCGGGAGGGAAGTACGAGCAGTACTTC
many TRBJ1-3 TRBV27 - CASASSGSGNTIYF TGTGCCAGCGCTTCATCTGGATCCGGAAACACCATATATTTT
few TRBJ2-6 TRBV5-1 - CASSLETGRSGANVLTF TGCGCCAGCAGCTTGGAGACAGGCCGCTCTGGGGCCAACGTCCTGACTTTC
many TRBJ2-2 TRBV6-1 - CASSQAENTGELFF TGTGCCAGCAGCCAGGCGGAAAACACCGGGGAGCTGTTTTTT
- TRBJ2-5 TRBV28 - CASSFPQEGETQYF TGTGCCAGCAGTTTCCCCCAAGAGGGGGAGACCCAGTACTTC
- TRBJ2-1 TRBV9 TRBD2 CASSVELAINEQFF TGTGCCAGCAGCGTAGAACTAGCGATCAATGAGCAGTTCTTC
many TRBJ2-3 TRBV5-1 - CASSNGPSTDTQYF TGCGCCAGCAGCAACGGACCGAGCACAGATACGCAGTATTTT
many TRBJ2-2 TRBV4-1 TRBD2 CASSQDISSGGALDTGELFF TGCGCCAGCAGCCAAGATATTTCTAGCGGGGGGGCCCTTGACACCGGGGAGCTGTTTTTT
many TRBJ1-4 TRBV6-5 - CASSYSRGSGEREKLFF TGTGCCAGCAGTTACAGCCGGGGGTCGGGTGAAAGAGAAAAACTGTTTTTT